The 6 T cell receptor beta chains in this list originate from one sample, sequenced in a study of blood T cell repertoires in COVID-19. TCRdb's copy holds only in-frame clones and misses some; the assay was immunoSEQ multiplex PCR. Of 80,000 to 100,000 clones in the sample, 60% to 85% were seen once. The source material was peripheral blood. These receptors originate from a human donor in a cohort sampled during active COVID-19.

This clone was seen a single time. The chain combines TRBV2 with TRBJ2-7; D remains ambiguous. CDR3 size: 13 residues. CDR1 and CDR2 from the germline V gene are SNHLY and FYNNEI. The V gene lost 1 base and the J gene lost 6 bases, with 10 bases spanning the gap. As DNA, the CDR3 is TGTGCCAGCAGTGAAGGTCAAGCAGGCGAGCAGTACGTC. It yields the protein CASSEGQAGEQYV.

V gene TRBV9 combines with J gene TRBJ2-3; 9 nucleotides align to TRBD2. The CDR3 extends over 19 amino acids. The trim removed 0 bases at V and 1 base at J, leaving 12 bases unmatched. Germline V lookup: CDR1 SGDLS, CDR2 YYNGEE. The CDR3 spells CASSVDPIEASGGTDTQYF. The DNA of the CDR3 is TGTGCCAGCAGCGTAGACCCGATAGAGGCTAGCGGGGGCACAGATACGCAGTATTTT.

The chain is built from TRBV2 and TRBJ2-5; 8 bases fit TRBD1. CDR1 is SNHLY, CDR2 FYNNEI, per germline. The trim removed 1 base at V and 2 bases at J, leaving 6 bases unmatched. This CDR3 spans 16 amino acids. The CDR3 sequence: CASSEGRGRNQETQYF. CDR3 DNA sequence: TGTGCCAGCAGTGAAGGCAGGGGGCGCAATCAAGAGACCCAGTACTTC.

This chain links TRBV27 with TRBJ1-2, with D unresolved. V lost 3 bases to trimming and J lost 0 bases, with 17 bases between them. The CDR3 spans 17 residues. CDR1 is MNHEY and CDR2 is SMNVEV in the germline V gene (reference sequence). The CDR3 DNA reads TGTGCCAGCAGTTTTCGAGGAGCAAGGATAGCTAACTATGGCTACACCTTC. Its translation: CASSFRGARIANYGYTF.

The chain joins TRBV3-1 (or the pseudogene TRBV3-2) to TRBJ2-5; 11 positions agree with TRBD1. The CDR3 has 14 amino acids. V lost 4 bases to trimming and J lost 7 bases; unmatched junction nucleotides: 5. In germline, CDR1 is LGHDT, CDR2 YNNKEL (reference sequence). CDR3 nucleotide sequence: TGTGCCAGCAGCCGGACAGGGGGCGGGGGGACCCAGTACTTC. Translation gives CASSRTGGGGTQYF.

The chain recombines TRBV19 with TRBJ2-3; no reliable D call. Germline CDR1 reads LNHDA; CDR2 reads SQIVND (reference sequence). The length of the CDR3 is 15 residues. With 1 base removed from V and 0 bases from J, the gap between germline ends came to 8 bases. The CDR3, as DNA: TGTGCCAGTAGTATAGGCCTCCAGAGCACAGATACGCAGTATTTT. This codes for CASSIGLQSTDTQYF.